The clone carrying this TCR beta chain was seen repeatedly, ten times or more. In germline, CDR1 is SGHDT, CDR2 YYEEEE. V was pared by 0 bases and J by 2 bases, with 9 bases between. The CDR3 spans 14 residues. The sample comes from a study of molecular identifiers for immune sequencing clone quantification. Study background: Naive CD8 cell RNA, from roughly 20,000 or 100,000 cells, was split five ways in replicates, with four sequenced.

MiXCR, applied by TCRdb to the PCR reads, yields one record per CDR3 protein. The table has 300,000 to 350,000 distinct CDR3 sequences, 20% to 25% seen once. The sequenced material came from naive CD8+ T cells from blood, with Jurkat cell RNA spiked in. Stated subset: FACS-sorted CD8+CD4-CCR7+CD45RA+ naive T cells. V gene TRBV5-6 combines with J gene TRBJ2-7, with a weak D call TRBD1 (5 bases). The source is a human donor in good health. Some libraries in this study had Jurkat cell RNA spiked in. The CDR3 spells CASSLVSGTYEQYF. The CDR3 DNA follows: TGTGCCAGCAGCTTGGTATCAGGGACCTACGAGCAGTACTTC.